Each of the 28 T cell receptor beta chains below was sequenced from the same sample in a study of blood T cells in healthy people across ages. A sample-barcoded 5' primer and a J-beta primer mix were used in a second PCR of roughly 6 to 11 cycles. TCRdb reanalysed the 5' RACE reads using MiXCR and keeps one entry per CDR3 protein. This sample has 450,000 to 700,000 distinct CDR3 sequences, with roughly 28% found just once. The sample taken for sequencing was blood. The receptors originated from a woman between 65 and 79 years old in good health.

As regards this clonotype: Without the conserved terminal phenylalanine or tryptophan, this CDR3 likely stems from a read error. The chain recombines TRBV7-2 with TRBJ2-5; no reliable D call. The V gene's germline CDR1 is SGHTA and CDR2 FQGNSA. This CDR3 spans 15 amino acids. The V end was cut by 5 bases, the J end by 4 bases, with 17 bases between. The CDR3 nucleotides read TGTGCCAGCAGCCTAGTCCTCCGCCCCAGAGAGACCCAGTACCTC. Translating it yields CASSLVLRPRETQYL.

The CDR3 is CASSLDYRNNEQFF. DNA of the CDR3: TGTGCCAGCAGCTTAGACTACAGGAACAATGAGCAGTTCTTC. The chain is built from TRBV7-8 and TRBJ2-1; TRBD1 is a possible D gene (5 bases). CDR3 length: 14 residues. Germline V gives CDR1 SGHVS, CDR2 FQNEAQ. Trimming took 1 base from V and 5 from J, leaving 9 bases between them.

V and J are TRBV9 and TRBJ1-2; D is perhaps TRBD1 (5 bases). Germline assignment: CDR1 SGDLS and CDR2 YYNGEE. V lost 3 bases, J lost 4 bases, and 13 bases lay in between. The CDR3 is made up of 14 amino acids. The CDR3 loop is CASSGNQQAYGYTF. The CDR3 bases are TGTGCCAGCAGCGGAAACCAACAGGCCTATGGCTACACCTTC. Together with reference TRBV9 and TRBJ1-2, the CDR3 gives the full variable domain: DSGVTQTPKHLITATGQRVTLRCSPRSGDLSVYWYQQSLDQGLQFLIQYYNGEERAKGNILERFSAQQFPDLHSELNLSSLELGDSALYFCASSGNQQAYGYTFGSGTRLTVV.

The gene calls are TRBV7-2 and TRBJ2-2, with 8 bases matching TRBD2. After removal of 1 base from V and 5 bases from J, the junction contained 3 bases not matched to a gene. Looked up from germline, CDR1 is SGHTA and CDR2 is FQGNSA. This CDR3 has 15 residues. CDR3 protein: CASSLGAGGTGELFF. DNA for the CDR3: TGTGCCAGCAGCTTAGGGGCGGGGGGTACCGGGGAGCTGTTTTTT.

The rearrangement uses TRBV5-6 and TRBJ1-2, with D uncertain. V was trimmed by 2 bases and J by 0 bases, leaving 11 bases between them. CDR3 length equals 15 residues. Germline CDR1 is SGHDT and CDR2 is YYEEEE. The DNA of the CDR3 is TGTGCCAGCAGCTTCAGCAGGAGAACTAACTATGGCTACACCTTC. Protein: CASSFSRRTNYGYTF.

The chain recombines TRBV20-1 with TRBJ2-7; possibly TRBD2 for D (5 bases). Germline V gene data show CDR1 as DFQATT and CDR2 as SNEGSKA (reference sequence). V lost 0 bases and J 8 bases, leaving 8 bases between the germline ends. This CDR3 contains 11 residues. The CDR3 is CSAREWEKQYF. DNA of the CDR3: TGCAGTGCTAGAGAATGGGAGAAGCAGTACTTC.

This clonotype was found a few times. The V gene is TRBV7-2, the J gene TRBJ1-5; D might be TRBD1 (6 bases). Germline V lookup: CDR1 SGHTA, CDR2 FQGNSA. The CDR3 contains 15 residues. Between the trimmed V and J ends, which lost 1 base and 6 bases, there was a span of 13 bases. The CDR3 here is CASSLEAGASQPQHF. DNA for the CDR3: TGTGCCAGCAGCTTAGAGGCGGGGGCAAGTCAGCCCCAGCATTTT.

The chain couples TRBV19 to TRBJ2-5, with 8 positions matching TRBD2. The tail of the sequence fits TRBJ2-1 better, so the J call may be wrong. The V gene's germline CDR1 is LNHDA and CDR2 SQIVND (reference sequence). This CDR3 contains 13 residues. The CDR3 protein is CATRRGVYNEQFF. Here the CDR3 DNA reads TGTGCTACGAGGCGGGGGGTGTACAATGAGCAGTTCTTC.

Concerning this clonotype itself: The junction does not match germline at one end; this may be a read error. The rearrangement links TRBV9 to TRBJ2-7, with 8 bases that match TRBD2. Germline V CDR1 and CDR2: SGDLS, YYNGEE. The CDR3 contains 16 residues. The CDR3 DNA is TGTGCCAGCAGCGTAGGATTGGCGGGGGGCTCCTACGAGCGGTACTTC. This gives the protein CASSVGLAGGSYERYF.

The sample holds a few counts of this clonotype. The chain has TRBV25-1 and TRBJ2-5; D is perhaps TRBD1 (5 bases). The J call may be wrong; the DNA end is better matched by TRBJ2-7. Germline lookup yields CDR1 MGHDK and CDR2 SYGVNS. This CDR3 is 14 amino acids long. The CDR3 nucleotides are TGTGCCAGCAGTAAAGACAGCACCTCCTACGAGCAGTACTTC. Its protein product is CASSKDSTSYEQYF.

The V call is TRBV12-3 or TRBV12-4, the J call TRBJ2-7; 9 bases map to TRBD2. The J segment lost 0 bases and the V segment lost 7 bases, leaving 7 bases of the junction unmatched. The CDR3 extends over 15 amino acids. CDR3 in amino acids: CASTPSGVSSYEQYF. In DNA, the CDR3 is TGTGCCAGCACCCCTAGCGGGGTTAGCTCCTACGAGCAGTACTTC.

The table lists this clonotype with a few counts. This chain links TRBV4-2 with TRBJ2-1; the match to TRBD2 covers 10 bases. This CDR3 has 16 residues. Germline assignment: CDR1 LGHNA and CDR2 YNFKEQ. The V gene end was trimmed by 4 bases and the J gene end by 2 bases; junction bases not matched to a gene: 5. The CDR3 sequence: CASSLVTSGAYNEQFF. In DNA, the CDR3 is TGTGCCAGCAGCCTCGTAACTAGCGGGGCCTACAATGAGCAGTTCTTC.

The chain uses TRBV5-1 and TRBJ1-2; 8 nucleotides align to TRBD1. Germline V gene lookup returns CDR1 SGHRS and CDR2 YFSETQ. The ends lost 4 bases at V and 6 bases at J; junction bases unmatched: 8. The CDR3 has 14 amino acids. CDR3 sequence: CASSEDREAHGYTF. Written as DNA, the CDR3 is TGCGCCAGCAGCGAGGACAGGGAGGCCCATGGCTACACCTTC.

The chain joins TRBV4-1 to TRBJ1-5; D not resolved. Trimming removed 1 base from V and 3 bases from J, with 10 bases in between. This CDR3 is 15 amino acids long. Looked up from germline, CDR1 is MGHRA and CDR2 is YSYEKL. The CDR3 DNA sequence: TGCGCCAGCAGCCAAGGTATCACACTCAATCAGCCCCAGCATTTT. It translates to CASSQGITLNQPQHF.

The rearrangement links TRBV3-1 to TRBJ1-5, with 7 bases lining up with TRBD1. Germline trimming cut 4 bases from V and 1 base from J; bases unmatched to any gene: 7. This CDR3 region has 16 residues. The germline CDR1 and CDR2 sequences are LGHDT and YNNKEL (reference sequence). The CDR3 nucleotides read TGTGCCAGCAGCCCTGGGACAGCGGGAAGCAATCAGCCCCAGCATTTT. Translation: CASSPGTAGSNQPQHF.

Turning to this clonotype: Since a much larger clone is just one base distant, this may be a read error. The chain links TRBV6-6 to TRBJ2-1; D is unresolved. The V end lost 5 bases, the J end lost 6 bases, and 5 bases lay between the germline ends. The CDR3 extends over 11 amino acids. CDR1 and CDR2 from the germline V gene are MNHNY and SVGAGI (reference sequence). In DNA, the CDR3 is TGTGCCAGCAGTCAGCTCAATGAGCAGTTCTTC. Its translation: CASSQLNEQFF.

With regard to this clonotype: The junction shows a germline mismatch at one end, possibly a read error. The chain has TRBV7-3 and TRBJ2-5; D call uncertain. The DNA end is a closer match to TRBJ2-1, so the J assignment may be wrong. The CDR3 runs 16 residues. Looked up from germline, CDR1 is SGHTA and CDR2 is FQGTGA. The CDR3 sequence: CANSLTVESAYNEQFF. The CDR3 nucleotides are TGTGCCAACAGCTTAACAGTTGAAAGCGCCTACAATGAGCAGTTCTTC.

This rearrangement joins TRBV6-6 to TRBJ2-5; 10 bases align to TRBD1. The germline CDR1 and CDR2 sequences are MNHNY and SVGAGI (reference sequence). This CDR3 is 14 amino acids long. With 6 bases clipped from V and 4 bases from J, the junction kept 5 bases outside the gene matches. The CDR3 DNA sequence: TGTGCCAGCAGACAGACAGGGGGCTCAGAGACCCAGTACTTC. Protein product: CASRQTGGSETQYF.

J is TRBJ2-1 and V is TRBV5-1; D assignment may be TRBD1 or TRBD2 (6 bases each). Trimming took 0 bases from V and 6 from J, leaving 13 bases between them. CDR1 is SGHRS and CDR2 is YFSETQ in the germline V gene. The CDR3 covers 15 residues. CDR3 loop: CASSLGLEGGNEQFF. In DNA, the CDR3 is TGCGCCAGCAGCTTGGGCCTTGAGGGGGGCAATGAGCAGTTCTTC.

This clonotype was counted only a few times. This chain links TRBV4-3 with TRBJ1-2, with D possibly matching TRBD1 (5 bases). V was pared by 4 bases and J by 4 bases, with 16 bases between. The CDR3 consists of 15 residues. Germline V CDR1 and CDR2: LGHNA, YSLEER. The CDR3: CASSLHHRGTYGYTF. The CDR3 bases are TGCGCCAGCAGCCTCCACCACCGGGGGACCTATGGCTACACCTTC.

This clonotype was counted only a few times. The chain recombines TRBV18 with TRBJ1-1, with D maybe TRBD1 (6 bases). Germline values: CDR1 KGHSH, CDR2 LQKENI. The V gene lost 3 bases and the J gene lost 5 bases, with 16 bases spanning the gap. The CDR3 contains 15 residues. The CDR3 DNA reads as TGTGCCAGCTCACCGATTACAGGGAGGTTGACTGAAGCTTTCTTT. Amino acid sequence: CASSPITGRLTEAFF.

This clonotype has only one observation. V usage is TRBV10-3 and J usage is TRBJ1-3; D not resolved. Deletions cut 0 bases from V and 2 bases from J, with 8 bases between. Per germline, CDR1 ENHRY and CDR2 SYGVKD. The CDR3 has 15 residues. The CDR3 here is CAISESRGTGNTIYF. Written as DNA, the CDR3 is TGTGCCATCAGTGAGTCGAGAGGAACTGGAAACACCATATATTTT.

The rearrangement joins TRBV6-5 to TRBJ1-3; possible D gene TRBD1, 6 bases. The CDR3 is made up of 13 amino acids. Germline assignment: CDR1 MNHEY and CDR2 SVGAGI. V was clipped by 6 bases and J by 9 bases, with 15 bases between them. Here the CDR3 DNA reads TGTGCCAGCAGCGAGATCAGGGGCCTCACCATATATTTT. This sequence encodes CASSEIRGLTIYF.

This clonotype was seen more than once but under ten times. The chain couples TRBV19 to TRBJ1-6, with D possibly being TRBD1 (5 bases). CDR3 length: 15 residues. V gave up 7 bases and J gave up 6 bases, with 16 bases separating them. Germline values: CDR1 LNHDA, CDR2 SQIVND (reference sequence). In DNA, the CDR3 is TGTGCCAGTACCAACACAGGCGTGGGTAATTCACCCCTCCACTTT. This gives the protein CASTNTGVGNSPLHF.

This chain joins TRBV5-1 and TRBJ2-2; 10 nucleotides match TRBD2. Looked up from germline, CDR1 is SGHRS and CDR2 is YFSETQ. The CDR3 extends over 17 amino acids. The ends lost 2 bases at V and 4 bases at J; junction bases unmatched: 8. CDR3 nucleotides: TGCGCCAGCAGCTTCCCGCTAGCGGGGGCTGGCACCGGGGAGCTGTTTTTT. Translated, it gives CASSFPLAGAGTGELFF.

This clonotype was counted only a few times. The chain employs TRBV19 and TRBJ1-6; TRBD1 matches 7 bases. The CDR3 is 15 amino acids. The V and J ends lost 6 bases and 6 bases, in that order; junction bases with no gene match: 8. Germline V CDR1 and CDR2: LNHDA, SQIVND (reference sequence). The CDR3, as DNA: TGTGCCAGTAGAGCCGGGACAGCCTCTAATTCACCCCTCCACTTT. Protein sequence: CASRAGTASNSPLHF.

The rearrangement uses TRBV5-1 and TRBJ2-3; 11 bases are a match to TRBD2. The CDR3 length is 16 residues. V lost 4 bases, J lost 1 base, and 5 bases stayed unmatched. Germline CDR1 SGHRS, CDR2 YFSETQ. The DNA of the CDR3 is TGCGCCAGCAGCAAGATACTAGCGGGGGGCACAGATACGCAGTATTTT. Protein product: CASSKILAGGTDTQYF.

At least ten counts were recorded for this clonotype. The chain carries TRBV6-2 or TRBV6-3 and TRBJ1-1; 9 nucleotides match TRBD1. The V gene end was trimmed by 6 bases and the J gene end by 3 bases; junction bases not matched to a gene: 5. The V gene's germline CDR1 is MNHEY and CDR2 SVGEGT. The CDR3 contains 14 residues. CDR3: CASRKQGAHTEAFF. For the CDR3, the DNA is TGTGCCAGCAGGAAACAGGGGGCTCACACTGAAGCTTTCTTT.